One and the same sample provided the 17 T cell receptor beta chains below, sequenced in a study of blood T cell repertoires in COVID-19. Using immunoSEQ multiplex PCR, the repertoire was profiled, and TCRdb retains in-frame clones only, with some absent. The sample has about 66,000 clones; under 90% are singletons. The sample comprised peripheral blood. The receptor set was obtained from a man aged 55 to 70 with acute or convalescent COVID-19.

This clone appeared once. The V and J genes are TRBV5-4 and TRBJ2-3, with D perhaps matching TRBD2 (5 bases). Germline CDR1 SGHNT, CDR2 YYREEE (reference sequence). V lost 2 bases and J 3 bases, leaving 13 bases between the germline ends. The CDR3 has 15 amino acids. The CDR3, as DNA: TGTGCCAGCAGCTTAACCCGGGGAGTTACAGATACGCAGTATTTT. This gives the protein CASSLTRGVTDTQYF.

The V and J genes are TRBV7-9 and TRBJ1-1; a weak D match, TRBD1 (6 bases). V lost 5 bases, J lost 4 bases, and 8 bases lay in between. The CDR3 runs to 12 residues. CDR1 is SEHNR, CDR2 FQNEAQ, per germline (reference sequence). This CDR3 is CASSKQGTEAFF. The CDR3 DNA follows: TGTGCCAGCAGCAAACAGGGCACTGAAGCTTTCTTT.

The V call is TRBV10-3, the J call TRBJ1-3, with D perhaps matching TRBD1 (5 bases). V was trimmed by 8 bases and J by 0 bases, leaving 17 bases between them. Germline assignment: CDR1 ENHRY and CDR2 SYGVKD. This CDR3 contains 16 residues. The CDR3 protein is CAIAQSGQISGNTIYF. The CDR3, as DNA: TGTGCCATCGCCCAGAGTGGACAAATCTCTGGAAACACCATATATTTT.

The CDR3 loop is CASQGGPRNTIYF. The CDR3 DNA reads as TGCGCCAGCCAGGGGGGCCCTAGAAACACCATATATTTT. The chain uses TRBV5-1 and TRBJ1-3, with 7 positions matching TRBD1. Per the germline V gene, CDR1 is SGHRS and CDR2 is YFSETQ. This CDR3 is built from 13 residues. V lost 7 bases to trimming and J lost 5 bases; unmatched junction nucleotides: 6.

The chain carries TRBV19 and TRBJ1-1; 11 bases are a match to TRBD1. The J segment lost 3 bases and the V segment lost 7 bases, leaving 10 bases of the junction unmatched. Germline V CDR1 and CDR2: LNHDA, SQIVND (reference sequence). The CDR3 has 16 amino acids. The CDR3 coding sequence is TGTGCCAGTACCCGACGGACAGGGGGCGGGCACACTGAAGCTTTCTTT. It is translated as CASTRRTGGGHTEAFF.

The rearrangement uses TRBV5-1 and TRBJ1-6; D call uncertain. The CDR3 has 14 amino acids. Germline values: CDR1 SGHRS, CDR2 YFSETQ. V lost 0 bases and J lost 7, with 8 bases in between. DNA of the CDR3: TGCGCCAGCAGCTTGGCCCTACAGAATTCACCCCTCCACTTT. The encoded protein is CASSLALQNSPLHF.

V and J are TRBV2 and TRBJ1-1; D not resolved. Germline loops: CDR1 SNHLY, CDR2 FYNNEI. V was pared by 4 bases and J by 1 base, with 7 bases between. The length of the CDR3 is 13 residues. CDR3 in amino acids: CASSVRENTEAFF. The DNA for the CDR3 is TGTGCCAGCAGTGTGAGGGAGAACACTGAAGCTTTCTTT.

The CDR3 sequence: CASSEVFLEQWANYGYTF. CDR3 nucleotide sequence: TGTGCCAGCAGTGAAGTTTTCTTGGAACAGTGGGCTAACTATGGCTACACCTTC. This chain links TRBV6-1 with TRBJ1-2; D uncertain. The CDR3 spans 18 residues. In germline, CDR1 is MNHNS, CDR2 SASEGT. V was shortened by 1 base and J by 0 bases, with 18 bases between the two germline ends.

The sample holds one count of this clone. The genes are TRBV10-2 and TRBJ1-2; TRBD1 matches 10 bases. There are 13 residues in the CDR3. Germline CDR1 WSHSY, CDR2 SAAADI. The V segment lost 2 bases and the J segment 7 bases; nucleotides outside the gene matches: 1. CDR3 amino acids: CASSEGTGVGYTF. CDR3 nucleotides: TGCGCCAGCAGTGAGGGGACAGGGGTTGGCTACACCTTC.

The chain couples TRBV5-1 to TRBJ2-6; a weak D match, TRBD2 (5 bases). CDR3 size: 18 residues. The V end lost 7 bases, the J end lost 0 bases, and 20 bases lay between the germline ends. Germline CDR1 is SGHRS and CDR2 is YFSETQ. CDR3: CASSPSAGVSSGANVLTF. The CDR3 DNA follows: TGCGCCAGCTCACCCTCGGCGGGCGTTAGCTCTGGGGCCAACGTCCTGACTTTC.

The chain uses TRBV10-3 and TRBJ1-3, with 7 bases lining up with TRBD1. The length of the CDR3 is 13 residues. J was trimmed by 0 bases and V by 11 bases; bases with no gene match: 4. The germline V gene has CDR1 ENHRY and CDR2 SYGVKD. CDR3 nucleotides: TGTGCCTCAAGGACAGGCTCTGGAAACACCATATATTTT. It translates to CASRTGSGNTIYF.

This chain uses TRBV14 with TRBJ1-1; TRBD1 agrees at 7 bases. The CDR3 totals 16 residues. Germline CDR1 is SGHDN and CDR2 is FVKESK. Trimming cost V 3 bases and J 5 bases; bases outside gene matches: 12. CDR3 bases: TGTGCCAGCAGCCAGTCACTAGGGACAGCGGGTACTGAAGCTTTCTTT. Residues: CASSQSLGTAGTEAFF.

As DNA, the CDR3 is TGTGCCAGCACCGGCCGAGCAGGGAACTCCTACGAGCAGTACTTC. This sequence encodes CASTGRAGNSYEQYF. The chain uses TRBV3-1 (or the pseudogene TRBV3-2) and TRBJ2-7; TRBD1 is a possible D gene (5 bases). V was cut by 7 bases and J by 0 bases, with 16 bases left in between. The CDR3 covers 15 residues. Germline CDR1 reads LGHDT; CDR2 reads YNNKEL (reference sequence).

The chain has TRBV19 and TRBJ2-2; 8 bases line up with TRBD1. V was pared by 2 bases and J by 2 bases, with 4 bases of the junction left unmatched. Per germline, CDR1 LNHDA and CDR2 SQIVND (reference sequence). The CDR3 is made up of 16 amino acids. The CDR3 nucleotides are TGTGCCAGTAGTATACAGGGGGCCTCAAACACCGGGGAGCTGTTTTTT. Protein sequence: CASSIQGASNTGELFF.

The chain is built from TRBV5-1 and TRBJ2-1; 7 nucleotides line up with TRBD1. In germline, CDR1 is SGHRS, CDR2 YFSETQ. This CDR3 spans 15 amino acids. With 1 base clipped from V and 4 bases from J, the junction kept 5 bases outside the gene matches. In DNA, the CDR3 is TGCGCCAGCAGCTTGTATGGGACAGATTACAATGAGCAGTTCTTC. Protein: CASSLYGTDYNEQFF.

V is TRBV9 and J is TRBJ2-7, with 8 bases that match TRBD2. The CDR3 has 13 residues. In germline, CDR1 is SGDLS, CDR2 YYNGEE. The junction had 1 base not matched to a gene; V was cut back by 0 bases and J by 5 bases. The CDR3 DNA sequence: TGTGCCAGCAGCGTAGGGACTAGCAACGAGCAGTACTTC. Protein: CASSVGTSNEQYF.

The chain employs TRBV19 and TRBJ2-7; 11 nucleotides match TRBD1. V was clipped by 5 bases and J by 4 bases; unmatched bases: 7. The CDR3 length is 15 residues. Germline-derived CDR1 and CDR2 are LNHDA and SQIVND (reference sequence). The CDR3 region has the DNA TGTGCCAGTAGTTGGCGGACAGGGGGCCGATACGAGCAGTACTTC. Translation: CASSWRTGGRYEQYF. Full variable domain (rest looked up from reference TRBV19 and TRBJ2-7): DGGITQSPKYLFRKEGQNVTLSCEQNLNHDAMYWYRQDPGQGLRLIYYSQIVNDFQKGDIAEGYSVSREKKESFPLTVTSAQKNPTAFYLCASSWRTGGRYEQYFGPGTRLTVT.